Below are 18 T cell receptor beta chains sequenced from a single sample in a study of blood T cell repertoires in COVID-19 (dated by TCRdb to the early 2020s). The method was the immunoSEQ multiplex PCR assay. Held by TCRdb, this immuneACCESS table contains in-frame sequences only and omits some clones. Under half of the omission traces to an unresolved V gene where checked; the cause of the rest is unknown. For this sample the table gives 75,000 to 90,000 clones, of which under 95% were detected only once. Roughly 5.8% of the sample goes to the ten largest clones. Material for sequencing was peripheral blood. These receptors were collected from a human donor in a cohort sampled during active COVID-19.

The gene calls are TRBV4-1 and TRBJ1-5; TRBD1 might be the D (5 bases). Trimming removed 0 bases from V and 7 bases from J, with 13 bases in between. The CDR3 runs to 15 residues. Germline lookup yields CDR1 MGHRA and CDR2 YSYEKL. CDR3 in amino acids: CASSQDSPGRQPQHF. The CDR3 region has the DNA TGCGCCAGCAGCCAAGATAGCCCAGGGAGGCAGCCCCAGCATTTT.

The V call is TRBV11-2, the J call TRBJ1-1; possibly TRBD1 for D (5 bases). Deletions cut 6 bases from V and 2 bases from J, with 10 bases between. Per the germline V gene, CDR1 is SGHAT and CDR2 is FQNNGV. The CDR3 is made up of 13 amino acids. The chain's CDR3 is CASRRDSNTEAFF. The CDR3 DNA reads TGTGCCAGCAGGCGGGACTCCAACACTGAAGCTTTCTTT. Complete variable domain (other parts from reference TRBV11-2 and TRBJ1-1): EAGVAQSPRYKIIEKRQSVAFWCNPISGHATLYWYQQILGQGPKLLIQFQNNGVVDDSQLPKDRFSAERLKGVDSTLKIQPAKLEDSAVYLCASRRDSNTEAFFGQGTRLTVV.

This clone was detected once. Other DNA sequences from this sample encode an identical CDR3 as well. The V and J genes are TRBV5-1 and TRBJ2-1; D may be TRBD1 (5 bases). The V gene's germline CDR1 is SGHRS and CDR2 YFSETQ. V gave up 0 bases and J gave up 1 base, with 8 bases separating them. The CDR3 length is 15 residues. The CDR3 region is CASSLDRGSYNEQFF. The CDR3 coding sequence is TGCGCCAGCAGCTTGGATAGGGGATCCTACAATGAGCAGTTCTTC.

The chain employs TRBV7-6 and TRBJ1-5; D may be TRBD1 (6 bases). CDR1 is SGHVS and CDR2 is FNYEAQ in the germline V gene. The CDR3 sequence is 15 residues long. Trimming stripped 5 bases from V and 3 bases from J, with 14 bases between. DNA of the CDR3: TGTGCCAGCAGCCCCGGGGCAGGGGCCAATCAGCCCCAGCATTTT. This codes for CASSPGAGANQPQHF.

The sample holds one count of this clone. J is TRBJ2-1 and V is TRBV7-9; 10 positions agree with TRBD2. The CDR3 spans 18 residues. Germline trimming cut 0 bases from V and 7 bases from J; bases unmatched to any gene: 12. Per the germline V gene, CDR1 is SEHNR and CDR2 is FQNEAQ (reference sequence). This CDR3 is CASSLAGLSSGGLNEQFF. The DNA of the CDR3 is TGTGCCAGCAGCTTAGCAGGTTTGAGTAGCGGGGGGCTGAATGAGCAGTTCTTC.

The chain couples TRBV4-2 to TRBJ2-1, with 11 positions matching TRBD2. The CDR3 spans 16 residues. V lost 5 bases to trimming and J lost 9 bases; unmatched junction nucleotides: 12. Germline V gene lookup returns CDR1 LGHNA and CDR2 YNFKEQ. The chain's CDR3 is CASSLVSGGALFEQFF. In DNA, the CDR3 is TGTGCCAGCAGCTTGGTTAGCGGGGGGGCTTTATTTGAGCAGTTCTTC.

The chain employs TRBV4-1 and TRBJ1-5; TRBD1 might be the D (5 bases). This CDR3 has 16 residues. The V gene's germline CDR1 is MGHRA and CDR2 YSYEKL. Trimming cost V 1 base and J 6 bases, with 16 bases left between them. CDR3 protein: CASSQGGRGSGQPQHF. CDR3 in DNA: TGCGCCAGCAGCCAAGGGGGCCGGGGGAGCGGTCAGCCCCAGCATTTT.

V gene TRBV5-6 combines with J gene TRBJ1-1, with 7 positions matching TRBD1. Trimming at V came to 7 bases and at J to 3 bases, leaving 12 bases not matched to a gene. CDR3 length equals 15 residues. Per the germline V gene, CDR1 is SGHDT and CDR2 is YYEEEE. CDR3 sequence reads: CASLSLRQGDTEAFF. Written as DNA, the CDR3 is TGTGCCAGCCTAAGTCTAAGACAGGGAGACACTGAAGCTTTCTTT.

The CDR3 bases are TGTGCCAGCAGCTCTAGACAGCAAGAGACCCAGTACTTC. Translated, it gives CASSSRQQETQYF. This chain links TRBV7-8 with TRBJ2-5; possible D gene TRBD1, 5 bases. CDR1 and CDR2 from the germline V gene are SGHVS and FQNEAQ. The CDR3 spans 13 residues. The V gene lost 4 bases and the J gene lost 2 bases, with 8 bases spanning the gap.

This clone has more than one count but fewer than ten. The chain recombines TRBV29-1 with TRBJ2-7; 8 bases match TRBD2. Germline V CDR1 and CDR2: SQVTM, ANQGSEA. The CDR3 is made up of 16 amino acids. Trimming removed 4 bases from V and 3 bases from J; junction bases left unmatched: 14. The CDR3 loop reads CSVGEDDGGAYYEQYF. The CDR3 coding sequence is TGCAGCGTTGGTGAGGATGACGGGGGGGCCTACTACGAGCAGTACTTC.

This clone was seen once. The chain carries TRBV4-1 and TRBJ2-5, with D possibly being TRBD1 (6 bases). Deletions cut 4 bases from V and 2 bases from J, with 17 bases between. Germline CDR1 reads MGHRA; CDR2 reads YSYEKL. This CDR3 comprises 16 residues. The CDR3 DNA is TGCGCCAGCAGCCCAGGGCAGGGGAATGGGCAAGAGACCCAGTACTTC. This sequence encodes CASSPGQGNGQETQYF.

The CDR3 spells CASRDGQLENSPLHF. The CDR3 DNA follows: TGTGCCAGTAGAGACGGACAGCTCGAGAATTCACCCCTCCACTTT. The rearrangement joins TRBV19 to TRBJ1-6; possibly TRBD1 for D (6 bases). CDR1 is LNHDA and CDR2 is SQIVND in the germline V gene (reference sequence). The V end was cut by 6 bases, the J end by 7 bases, with 16 bases between. CDR3 length: 15 amino acids. Full variable domain (remainder filled in from reference TRBV19 and TRBJ1-6): DGGITQSPKYLFRKEGQNVTLSCEQNLNHDAMYWYRQDPGQGLRLIYYSQIVNDFQKGDIAEGYSVSREKKESFPLTVTSAQKNPTAFYLCASRDGQLENSPLHFGNGTRLTVT.

This chain connects TRBV5-1 to TRBJ2-2, with 11 bases matching TRBD2. This CDR3 contains 15 residues. Germline V gives CDR1 SGHRS, CDR2 YFSETQ. The V gene end was trimmed by 7 bases and the J gene end by 0 bases; junction bases not matched to a gene: 2. CDR3 bases: TGCGCCAGCCGGGGACTAGCGGCGAACACCGGGGAGCTGTTTTTT. Translated, it gives CASRGLAANTGELFF.

The V and J genes are TRBV19 and TRBJ2-2, with 7 nucleotides matching TRBD1. Germline CDR1 and CDR2: LNHDA and SQIVND (reference sequence). With 4 bases clipped from V and 3 bases from J, the junction kept 2 bases outside the gene matches. CDR3 length: 14 residues. The CDR3 DNA is TGTGCCAGTAGTACCGGGACAGACACCGGGGAGCTGTTTTTT. It translates to CASSTGTDTGELFF. Supplemented by reference TRBV19 and TRBJ2-2, the full variable domain reads DGGITQSPKYLFRKEGQNVTLSCEQNLNHDAMYWYRQDPGQGLRLIYYSQIVNDFQKGDIAEGYSVSREKKESFPLTVTSAQKNPTAFYLCASSTGTDTGELFFGEGSRLTVL.

This clone was counted a single time. The chain has TRBV4-3 and TRBJ1-2, with no clear D. V was cut by 0 bases and J by 1 base, with 12 bases left in between. CDR3 length: 16 amino acids. Germline lookup yields CDR1 LGHNA and CDR2 YSLEER. The CDR3 region is CASSQERVRINYGYTF. CDR3 nucleotides: TGCGCCAGCAGCCAAGAGAGGGTACGAATTAACTATGGCTACACCTTC.

V usage is TRBV19 and J usage is TRBJ1-5, with D unclear. The CDR3 totals 13 residues. Germline values: CDR1 LNHDA, CDR2 SQIVND (reference sequence). Between the trimmed V and J ends, which lost 7 bases and 2 bases, there was a span of 9 bases. The CDR3 sequence: CASTGLGNQPQHF. The DNA for the CDR3 is TGTGCCAGTACCGGGTTGGGCAATCAGCCCCAGCATTTT.

This chain uses TRBV4-1 with TRBJ2-7; D uncertain. The length of the CDR3 is 14 residues. In germline, CDR1 is MGHRA, CDR2 YSYEKL. V was clipped by 3 bases and J by 7 bases, with 16 bases between them. CDR3 sequence: CASSHPYRVREQYF. Written as DNA, the CDR3 is TGCGCCAGCAGCCACCCCTACCGGGTACGAGAGCAGTACTTC.

This chain joins TRBV5-6 and TRBJ1-2; the D gene is possibly TRBD1 (5 bases). The germline CDR1 and CDR2 sequences are SGHDT and YYEEEE. The CDR3 covers 18 residues. Trimming cost V 4 bases and J 4 bases, with 26 bases left between them. CDR3 sequence reads: CASSRSLLQGPNGYGYTF. Here the CDR3 DNA reads TGTGCCAGCAGCCGATCCCTACTCCAGGGTCCAAATGGCTATGGCTACACCTTC.